These 27 T cell receptor beta chains were sequenced from one sample in a study of cytomegalovirus exposure and HLA in healthy donors. 60 Vbeta and 13 Jbeta primers were used in PCR. Using immunoSEQ multiplex PCR, the repertoire was profiled, and TCRdb retains in-frame clones only, with some absent. This table has 70,000 to 80,000 clones, 78% appearing once. Sample: PBMCs. The receptors were sampled from a woman aged 40 to 49 in good health and CMV-seropositive.

This chain connects TRBV7-6 to TRBJ2-5, with D possibly matching TRBD2 (5 bases). In germline, CDR1 is SGHVS, CDR2 FNYEAQ. CDR3 length: 14 residues. V shed 1 base and J shed 3 bases, with 9 bases lying between them. CDR3 protein: CASSLGSGEETQYF. DNA of the CDR3: TGTGCCAGCAGCTTAGGAAGCGGTGAAGAGACCCAGTACTTC.

This chain connects TRBV2 to TRBJ1-1, with 7 bases that match TRBD1. CDR1 and CDR2 (germline): SNHLY, FYNNEI. This CDR3 is built from 14 residues. The V and J ends lost 7 bases and 2 bases, in that order; junction bases with no gene match: 7. This CDR3 is CASTLQGSNTEAFF. As DNA, the CDR3 is TGTGCCAGCACCCTACAGGGGAGTAACACTGAAGCTTTCTTT.

The rearrangement uses TRBV6-6 and TRBJ2-5, with TRBD2 matching 7 bases. The CDR3 sequence is 16 residues long. Unmatched junction bases numbered 11, after V lost 2 bases and J lost 5 bases. The germline gives CDR1 MNHNY, CDR2 SVGAGI (reference sequence). CDR3 amino acids: CASSYGRTGGGETQYF. The CDR3 DNA reads TGTGCCAGCAGTTACGGTCGAACGGGGGGTGGGGAGACCCAGTACTTC.

V is TRBV11-2 and J is TRBJ2-1; 7 bases map to TRBD1. Germline loops: CDR1 SGHAT, CDR2 FQNNGV. With V trimmed by 6 bases and J by 7 bases, 3 bases remained unmatched. CDR3 length: 12 amino acids. The CDR3 is CASSPQGNEQFF. The CDR3, as DNA: TGTGCCAGCAGTCCACAGGGGAATGAGCAGTTCTTC.

CDR3 bases: TGTGCCAGCAGCCAATCAGGGGACTACGAGCAGTACTTC. As protein: CASSQSGDYEQYF. The chain carries TRBV4-2 and TRBJ2-5; the D gene is possibly TRBD1 (6 bases). The J call may not be correct, given that the DNA end is closer to TRBJ2-7. Germline values: CDR1 LGHNA, CDR2 YNFKEQ. The CDR3 covers 13 residues.

The rearrangement uses TRBV7-2 and TRBJ1-4; TRBD1 matches at 7 bases. Losses at the gene ends were 5 bases for V and 0 bases for J; bases not matched to a gene: 9. CDR1 SGHTA and CDR2 FQGNSA come from the germline V gene. CDR3 length: 17 residues. The CDR3 sequence: CASSRGGFLTTNEKLFF. CDR3 nucleotide sequence: TGTGCCAGCAGCCGAGGGGGCTTCCTCACAACTAATGAAAAACTGTTTTTT.

The count of this clone is one. The V and J genes are TRBV27 and TRBJ1-1, with D hard to call. This CDR3 region has 14 residues. Trimming took off 0 bases at V and 2 bases at J, with 7 bases between the two ends. Germline assignment: CDR1 MNHEY and CDR2 SMNVEV (reference sequence). The CDR3 region is CASSLSGTNTEAFF. The CDR3 region has the DNA TGTGCCAGCAGTTTATCGGGCACCAACACTGAAGCTTTCTTT.

The chain employs TRBV30 and TRBJ1-5; D remains unclear. Trimming took off 1 base at V and 4 bases at J, with 17 bases between the two ends. This CDR3 is built from 16 residues. CDR1 GTSNPN and CDR2 SVGIG come from the germline V gene (reference sequence). This CDR3 reads CAWSAAIASPNQPQHF. In DNA, the CDR3 is TGTGCCTGGAGTGCAGCGATCGCCTCACCAAATCAGCCCCAGCATTTT.

This chain connects TRBV28 to TRBJ1-2, with TRBD1 as a possible D gene (6 bases). The CDR3 is 14 amino acids. The germline V gene has CDR1 MDHEN and CDR2 SYDVKM. The V end lost 9 bases, the J end lost 2 bases, and 16 bases lay between the germline ends. The CDR3 nucleotides read TGTGCCAGTGCCCAACAGGGACGGAACTATGGCTACACCTTC. It yields the protein CASAQQGRNYGYTF.

The chain joins TRBV7-2 to TRBJ1-4; 7 positions match TRBD1. Germline V lookup: CDR1 SGHTA, CDR2 FQGNSA. This CDR3 contains 16 residues. V shed 4 bases, J shed 8 bases, and the junction held 13 bases outside the gene matches. This chain's CDR3 is CASSYRPTGVGEKLFF. CDR3 in DNA: TGTGCCAGCAGCTATCGACCAACAGGGGTTGGAGAAAAACTGTTTTTT.

This clone was seen only once. The chain's CDR3 is CASSLARGSEQYF. CDR3 sequence (DNA): TGTGCCAGCAGCTTAGCCAGGGGGTCCGAGCAGTACTTC. This chain joins TRBV7-7 and TRBJ2-7; 7 nucleotides match TRBD1. The germline CDR1 and CDR2 sequences are SSHAT and FNYEAQ (reference sequence). Unmatched junction bases numbered 2, after V lost 0 bases and J lost 6 bases. This CDR3 comprises 13 residues.

This clone was counted a single time. The J gene is TRBJ2-3, the V gene TRBV9, with 9 bases identical to TRBD2. V gave up 3 bases and J gave up 2 bases; unmatched junction bases: 4. This CDR3 contains 15 residues. The V gene's germline CDR1 is SGDLS and CDR2 YYNGEE. CDR3 nucleotide sequence: TGTGCCAGCAGCGGGTTAGCGGGGGACACAGATACGCAGTATTTT. This translates into CASSGLAGDTDTQYF.

This clone has just one count. The chain couples TRBV11-2 to TRBJ2-2; TRBD2 matches 14 bases. CDR3 length: 18 amino acids. V shed 4 bases, J shed 1 base, and the junction held 5 bases outside the gene matches. Germline V CDR1 and CDR2: SGHAT, FQNNGV. The CDR3 protein is CASSSRLAGGKNTGELFF. As DNA, the CDR3 is TGTGCCAGCAGCTCACGACTAGCGGGGGGGAAGAACACCGGGGAGCTGTTTTTT.

This clone occurred once. The V gene is TRBV7-9, the J gene TRBJ2-7, with 13 bases matching TRBD2. From germline, CDR1 is SEHNR and CDR2 FQNEAQ (reference sequence). The CDR3 spans 11 residues. The CDR3 sequence is CSGTSGDEQYF. The CDR3 nucleotides read TGTTCCGGGACTAGCGGGGACGAGCAGTACTTC.

This clone was found a few times. In nucleotides, the CDR3 is TGTGCCATCAGTGAGGCGGGCGGCACAGATACGCAGTATTTT. The encoded protein is CAISEAGGTDTQYF. This chain connects TRBV10-3 to TRBJ2-3; D is perhaps TRBD2 (5 bases). In germline, CDR1 is ENHRY, CDR2 SYGVKD. Trimming shortened V by 2 bases and J by 1 base, and 7 bases separated the two germline ends. This CDR3 contains 14 residues.

This rearrangement joins TRBV28 to TRBJ2-5, with D maybe TRBD1 (6 bases). V was shortened by 4 bases and J by 5 bases, with 14 bases between the two germline ends. The CDR3 loop spans 14 amino acids. CDR1 MDHEN and CDR2 SYDVKM come from the germline V gene. CDR3 coding DNA: TGTGCCAGCAGTTCATACAGGGAGATCGAGACCCAGTACTTC. This sequence encodes CASSSYREIETQYF.

The chain carries TRBV5-8 and TRBJ2-3; TRBD2 matches 8 bases. Unmatched junction bases numbered 8, after V lost 6 bases and J lost 2 bases. Per germline, CDR1 SGHTS and CDR2 YDEGEE. This CDR3 spans 15 amino acids. The CDR3 region is CASTPGLANTDTQYF. In DNA, the CDR3 is TGTGCCAGCACCCCCGGACTAGCAAACACAGATACGCAGTATTTT.

The chain carries TRBV7-3 and TRBJ2-7; the match to TRBD2 covers 7 bases. The trim removed 2 bases at V and 6 bases at J, leaving 4 bases unmatched. The CDR3 spans 13 residues. Germline CDR1 SGHTA, CDR2 FQGTGA. The CDR3 protein is CASSLAGESEQYF. For the CDR3, the DNA is TGTGCCAGCAGCTTAGCGGGGGAGTCCGAGCAGTACTTC.

This sequence joins TRBV6-1 and TRBJ2-7; 9 nucleotides match TRBD1. The CDR3 extends over 14 amino acids. V trimming: 6 bases; J trimming: 9 bases; junction bases outside the gene matches: 12. CDR1 MNHNS and CDR2 SASEGT come from the germline V gene. CDR3 loop: CASSPDRGLVRQYF. The CDR3 DNA reads TGTGCCAGCAGCCCGGACAGGGGCCTCGTGAGGCAGTACTTC.

This chain links TRBV27 with TRBJ2-3; TRBD2 agrees at 9 bases. V lost 4 bases, J lost 2 bases, and 16 bases stayed unmatched. This CDR3 contains 19 residues. Germline loops: CDR1 MNHEY, CDR2 SMNVEV (reference sequence). The CDR3 protein is CASSSPSGSGGKYTDTQYF. Written as DNA, the CDR3 is TGTGCCAGCAGTTCCCCCTCGGGTAGCGGGGGCAAATACACAGATACGCAGTATTTT.

This clone came up once. The rearrangement uses TRBV28 and TRBJ1-5, with D perhaps TRBD1 (5 bases). With 2 bases removed from V and 1 base from J, the gap between germline ends came to 12 bases. The CDR3 spans 16 residues. In germline, CDR1 is MDHEN, CDR2 SYDVKM. CDR3 nucleotide sequence: TGTGCCAGCAGTTTAATAGGGGTATCCAGCAATCAGCCCCAGCATTTT. Protein: CASSLIGVSSNQPQHF.

This chain links TRBV7-8 with TRBJ1-1; 7 bases match TRBD1. V lost 5 bases, J lost 5 bases, and 8 bases stayed unmatched. CDR3 length: 14 residues. Per germline, CDR1 SGHVS and CDR2 FQNEAQ. Here the CDR3 DNA reads TGTGCCAGCAGCCCACAGGGGCTGCAGACTGAAGCTTTCTTT. Its protein product is CASSPQGLQTEAFF.

The chain carries TRBV5-6 and TRBJ1-1; D may be TRBD1 (5 bases). The CDR3 is 15 amino acids. CDR1 is SGHDT, CDR2 YYEEEE, per germline. V shed 0 bases and J shed 0 bases, with 9 bases lying between them. CDR3 in amino acids: CASSLGTGLNTEAFF. CDR3 nucleotides: TGTGCCAGCAGCTTGGGAACAGGATTGAACACTGAAGCTTTCTTT. Full variable domain (rest looked up from reference TRBV5-6 and TRBJ1-1): DAGVTQSPTHLIKTRGQQVTLRCSPKSGHDTVSWYQQALGQGPQFIFQYYEEEERQRGNFPDRFSGHQFPNYSSELNVNALLLGDSALYLCASSLGTGLNTEAFFGQGTRLTVV.

The V call is TRBV27, the J call TRBJ2-1; a possible D gene is TRBD2 (7 bases). The CDR3 runs to 16 residues. V gave up 5 bases and J gave up 2 bases, with 16 bases separating them. Germline values: CDR1 MNHEY, CDR2 SMNVEV (reference sequence). CDR3 DNA: TGTGCCAGCAGTACCAGGGGAGGGGCCACCTACAATGAGCAGTTCTTC. Translating gives CASSTRGGATYNEQFF.

The genes are TRBV5-4 and TRBJ1-3; TRBD1 matches 7 bases. Germline V gene data show CDR1 as SGHNT and CDR2 as YYREEE (reference sequence). The CDR3 covers 16 residues. J was trimmed by 4 bases and V by 3 bases; bases with no gene match: 10. CDR3 in DNA: TGTGCCAGCAGCTCCCCTACTCCGGGACAGGGAAACACCATATATTTT. Residues: CASSSPTPGQGNTIYF.

The chain joins TRBV29-1 to TRBJ2-1; TRBD2 matches 7 bases. Germline CDR1 is SQVTM and CDR2 is ANQGSEA. The CDR3 has 15 residues. J was trimmed by 1 base and V by 1 base; bases with no gene match: 4. CDR3 sequence: CSVEGGGGSYNEQFF. Here the CDR3 DNA reads TGCAGCGTTGAAGGTGGGGGGGGTTCCTACAATGAGCAGTTCTTC.

The chain carries TRBV7-6 and TRBJ2-5; 8 positions match TRBD2. CDR1 is SGHVS, CDR2 FNYEAQ, per germline. J lost 4 bases, V lost 6 bases, and 4 bases had no gene match. The CDR3 is made up of 13 amino acids. CDR3 DNA: TGTGCCAGCAGTCGACGGGAGGGAGAGACCCAGTACTTC. This sequence encodes CASSRREGETQYF.